This T cell receptor (beta chain) appears in the sequencing data of a study of blood T cell repertoires in COVID-19. The V segment lost 3 bases and the J segment 2 bases; nucleotides outside the gene matches: 7. CDR1 is KGHDR and CDR2 is SFDVKD in the germline V gene. This CDR3 comprises 16 residues. Profiling relied on immunoSEQ multiplex PCR, and the TCRdb table lists in-frame clones only, not all of them. The repertoire holds about 160,000 clones, 87% seen once, with 3% to 4% in the top ten. V usage is TRBV24-1 and J usage is TRBJ2-5; 8 bases line up with TRBD1. This clonotype was obtained from a woman aged 60 to 75 who had recovered from COVID-19. Sample: peripheral blood. CDR3 DNA: TGTGCCACCAGTGATCGCAGGGGGCCGGTACAAGAGACCCAGTACTTC. Amino acids: CATSDRRGPVQETQYF.